Below are 25 T cell receptor beta chains sequenced from a single sample in a study of T cell clones after liver transplantation. TCRdb's table, derived via immunoSEQ multiplex PCR, lists solely in-frame clones and lacks some. The data show about 6,200 clones, with 70% to 80% seen just once and roughly an eighth held by the top ten. Here the sequenced sample was CD8+ T cells from blood, taken 46 months after liver transplant. These receptors were obtained from a human patient who received a liver transplant. Some of the T cells might come from the graft donor.

This clone is medium-sized. This sequence joins TRBV7-8 and TRBJ2-1, with 7 bases that match TRBD2. Germline CDR1 reads SGHVS; CDR2 reads FQNEAQ. The V segment lost 7 bases and the J segment 5 bases; nucleotides outside the gene matches: 11. This CDR3 is 15 amino acids long. CDR3 region: CASTPGWEGDNEQFF. In nucleotides, the CDR3 is TGTGCCAGCACCCCCGGGTGGGAGGGAGACAATGAGCAGTTCTTC.

This clone was recorded a few times. This chain joins TRBV27 and TRBJ1-2; tentatively, D is TRBD1 (5 bases). CDR3 length: 15 residues. The germline gives CDR1 MNHEY, CDR2 SMNVEV (reference sequence). Trimming took off 0 bases at V and 4 bases at J, with 12 bases between the two ends. The CDR3 spells CASSLSGAGGYGYTF. The CDR3 DNA is TGTGCCAGCAGTTTATCCGGGGCTGGGGGCTATGGCTACACCTTC.

The J gene is TRBJ2-1, the V gene TRBV9; TRBD1 is a possible D gene (5 bases). The ends were cut back, 0 bases at V and 8 bases at J, with 12 bases in the middle. Germline V gene data show CDR1 as SGDLS and CDR2 as YYNGEE. CDR3 length: 14 amino acids. The CDR3 coding sequence is TGTGCCAGCAGCGTAGGTATACAGGACGATGAGCAGTTCTTC. Amino acid sequence: CASSVGIQDDEQFF.

The chain combines TRBV27 with TRBJ2-2, with 7 positions matching TRBD1. V shed 5 bases, J shed 0 bases, and the junction held 0 bases outside the gene matches. The germline CDR1 and CDR2 sequences are MNHEY and SMNVEV (reference sequence). CDR3 length equals 14 residues. The CDR3 DNA is TGTGCCAGCAGTCAGGGGGCGAACACCGGGGAGCTGTTTTTT. Translated, it gives CASSQGANTGELFF.

This sequence joins TRBV6-1 and TRBJ2-7; 7 bases fit TRBD2. The length of the CDR3 is 15 residues. The germline V gene encodes CDR1 MNHNS and CDR2 SASEGT. Germline trimming cut 8 bases from V and 0 bases from J; bases unmatched to any gene: 10. This chain's CDR3 is CASGPRSGASYEQYF. The DNA for the CDR3 is TGTGCCAGCGGACCTCGGAGCGGGGCCTCCTACGAGCAGTACTTC.

This clone was observed a handful of times. This chain uses TRBV5-1 with TRBJ1-1, with TRBD1 matching 9 bases. V was clipped by 5 bases and J by 1 base; unmatched bases: 0. This CDR3 is 13 amino acids long. Germline-derived CDR1 and CDR2 are SGHRS and YFSETQ. This CDR3 reads CASRGQGNTEAFF. The CDR3 DNA is TGCGCCAGCAGGGGACAGGGGAACACTGAAGCTTTCTTT.

This clone was picked up a small number of times. This chain links TRBV19 with TRBJ1-1; TRBD1 agrees at 7 bases. Per the germline V gene, CDR1 is LNHDA and CDR2 is SQIVND (reference sequence). This CDR3 spans 14 amino acids. The ends lost 5 bases at V and 0 bases at J; junction bases unmatched: 3. CDR3 nucleotides: TGTGCCAGTAGTCCAGGGGGGTTGAACACTGAAGCTTTCTTT. Residues: CASSPGGLNTEAFF.

The chain uses TRBV19 and TRBJ2-1, with 8 bases matching TRBD2. V dropped 3 bases and J dropped 7; count of bases not matched to a gene: 11. The CDR3 length is 16 residues. CDR1 and CDR2 (germline): LNHDA, SQIVND (reference sequence). This CDR3 reads CASSISGRIEVNEQFF. CDR3 DNA: TGTGCCAGTAGTATCAGCGGGAGAATCGAGGTGAATGAGCAGTTCTTC.

The chain has TRBV28 and TRBJ2-5, with D perhaps TRBD2 (6 bases). This CDR3 has 14 residues. The germline V gene encodes CDR1 MDHEN and CDR2 SYDVKM. V lost 3 bases, J lost 4 bases, and 12 bases lay in between. The CDR3 bases are TGTGCCAGCAGTTTCCTAGGGGAGGCAGAGACCCAGTACTTC. It translates to CASSFLGEAETQYF.

This sequence joins TRBV7-7 and TRBJ2-7; 9 bases fit TRBD1. From germline, CDR1 is SSHAT and CDR2 FNYEAQ (reference sequence). The V and J ends lost 8 bases and 4 bases, in that order; junction bases with no gene match: 6. CDR3 length equals 13 residues. The CDR3 DNA follows: TGTGCCAGCTCCCCGGGACAGGGATACGAGCAGTACTTC. Its protein product is CASSPGQGYEQYF.

The rearrangement joins TRBV5-4 to TRBJ2-1, with 9 bases identical to TRBD2. The V segment lost 3 bases and the J segment 2 bases; nucleotides outside the gene matches: 3. CDR1 is SGHNT and CDR2 is YYREEE in the germline V gene (reference sequence). The length of the CDR3 is 15 residues. This CDR3 is CASSWGLAAYNEQFF. In nucleotides, the CDR3 is TGTGCCAGCAGCTGGGGACTAGCAGCCTACAATGAGCAGTTCTTC.

This clone turned up a few times. The genes are TRBV5-4 and TRBJ1-1; D gene ambiguous. The germline V gene encodes CDR1 SGHNT and CDR2 YYREEE (reference sequence). The CDR3 loop spans 15 amino acids. V was cut by 4 bases and J by 3 bases, with 16 bases left in between. The CDR3 spells CASSLAVGWDTEAFF. In DNA form, the CDR3 reads TGTGCCAGCAGCCTGGCTGTGGGTTGGGACACTGAAGCTTTCTTT.

The chain uses TRBV29-1 and TRBJ2-7; 10 nucleotides line up with TRBD2. The CDR3 is 17 amino acids. J gave up 3 bases and V 2 bases, and 13 bases lay outside the gene matches. Germline CDR1 SQVTM, CDR2 ANQGSEA. The CDR3 protein is CSVESASGSIPYYEQYF. For the CDR3, the DNA is TGCAGCGTTGAATCAGCTAGCGGGAGCATCCCATACTACGAGCAGTACTTC.

The chain links TRBV11-2 to TRBJ1-1; D gene unclear. This CDR3 has 16 residues. Germline assignment: CDR1 SGHAT and CDR2 FQNNGV. Trimming took off 3 bases at V and 2 bases at J, with 16 bases between the two ends. The CDR3: CASSFPRRSVNTEAFF. CDR3 bases: TGTGCCAGCAGCTTTCCTAGAAGGTCAGTCAACACTGAAGCTTTCTTT.

This clone was seen more than once but under ten times. The chain joins TRBV28 to TRBJ2-1, with a tentative D call TRBD2 (5 bases). V gave up 5 bases and J gave up 7 bases, with 15 bases separating them. From germline, CDR1 is MDHEN and CDR2 SYDVKM. CDR3 length: 14 amino acids. The CDR3 reads CASSIRDSRNEQFF. For the CDR3, the DNA is TGTGCCAGCAGTATACGGGATTCCAGGAATGAGCAGTTCTTC.

The gene calls are TRBV15 and TRBJ1-3; no definite D call. Trimming shortened V by 0 bases and J by 0 bases, and 15 bases separated the two germline ends. This CDR3 has 18 amino acids. From germline, CDR1 is LNHNV and CDR2 YYDKDF (reference sequence). This CDR3 reads CATSRDSDVDRSGNTIYF. In DNA, the CDR3 is TGTGCCACCAGCAGAGATTCTGACGTCGATCGCTCTGGAAACACCATATATTTT.

The gene calls are TRBV19 and TRBJ1-5; D unclear. The CDR3 spans 15 residues. Trimming removed 5 bases at V and 0 bases at J, with 11 bases between. Germline CDR1 LNHDA, CDR2 SQIVND (reference sequence). The CDR3 region is CASSGSVYSNQPQHF. CDR3 nucleotides: TGTGCCAGTAGTGGGTCAGTCTATAGCAATCAGCCCCAGCATTTT.

This clone was counted once. This sequence joins TRBV7-2 and TRBJ2-7, with no clear D. Deletions cut 2 bases from V and 6 bases from J, with 11 bases between. The CDR3 loop spans 13 amino acids. Germline lookup yields CDR1 SGHTA and CDR2 FQGNSA. CDR3 nucleotides: TGTGCCAGCAGCTTAACCTTAGGAGCCGAGCAGTACTTC. It specifies CASSLTLGAEQYF.

The V gene is TRBV2, the J gene TRBJ2-2; maybe TRBD2 (6 bases). The CDR3 spans 15 residues. Germline loops: CDR1 SNHLY, CDR2 FYNNEI. With 2 bases removed from V and 7 bases from J, the gap between germline ends came to 14 bases. CDR3 residues: CASSERPRGGGELFF. For the CDR3, the DNA is TGTGCCAGCAGTGAAAGGCCCCGGGGAGGCGGGGAGCTGTTTTTT.

The genes are TRBV29-1 and TRBJ2-7; TRBD2 matches at 14 bases. J lost 6 bases, V lost 6 bases, and 4 bases had no gene match. From germline, CDR1 is SQVTM and CDR2 ANQGSEA. The CDR3 is made up of 13 amino acids. CDR3: CSVLGLAGVEQYF. The CDR3, as DNA: TGCAGCGTCCTGGGACTAGCGGGAGTCGAGCAGTACTTC.

The rearrangement joins TRBV2 to TRBJ1-4, with D uncertain. Germline CDR1 is SNHLY and CDR2 is FYNNEI. Trimming left V 6 bases short and J 0 bases short, with 8 bases between. The length of the CDR3 is 14 residues. CDR3 sequence: CASSPYTTNEKLFF. The CDR3 DNA reads as TGTGCCAGCAGCCCCTATACAACTAATGAAAAACTGTTTTTT.

The chain recombines TRBV28 with TRBJ2-7, with 7 bases fitting TRBD1. CDR1 is MDHEN, CDR2 SYDVKM, per germline. The ends lost 6 bases at V and 6 bases at J; junction bases unmatched: 14. CDR3 size: 15 residues. CDR3 DNA: TGTGCCAGCAGCCTTATCCGGGACAGCCTCGTCGAGCAGTACTTC. Its translation is CASSLIRDSLVEQYF.

This clone was counted between two and nine times. The chain recombines TRBV2 with TRBJ1-1, with a tentative D call TRBD1 (5 bases). CDR3 length: 13 amino acids. The V gene's germline CDR1 is SNHLY and CDR2 FYNNEI. Deletions cut 8 bases from V and 3 bases from J, with 13 bases between. The CDR3 DNA is TGTGCCAGCGAAGGGTTGGGGGACACTGAAGCTTTCTTT. Translating it yields CASEGLGDTEAFF.

The V gene is TRBV5-4, the J gene TRBJ2-1; 7 positions match TRBD2. From germline, CDR1 is SGHNT and CDR2 YYREEE (reference sequence). V shed 4 bases and J 3 bases; nucleotides not matched to a gene: 13. The CDR3 sequence is 17 residues long. CDR3 sequence: CASSANPGLPYYNEQFF. DNA for the CDR3: TGTGCCAGCAGCGCCAATCCGGGACTACCATACTACAATGAGCAGTTCTTC. Combining the CDR3 with reference TRBV5-4 and TRBJ2-1 gives the whole variable domain ETGVTQSPTHLIKTRGQQVTLRCSSQSGHNTVSWYQQALGQGPQFIFQYYREEENGRGNFPPRFSGLQFPNYSSELNVNALELDDSALYLCASSANPGLPYYNEQFFGPGTRLTVL.

This sequence joins TRBV4-3 and TRBJ2-1; 8 bases are shared with TRBD2. Germline V gene sequence: CDR1 LGHNA, CDR2 YSLEER. The CDR3 spans 15 residues. The V gene end was trimmed by 0 bases and the J gene end by 4 bases; junction bases not matched to a gene: 2. The CDR3 sequence: CASSQDGTRYNEQFF. The CDR3 region has the DNA TGCGCCAGCAGCCAAGATGGGACTAGATACAATGAGCAGTTCTTC.